This TCR beta chain was observed in a study of identical twins. TCRdb re-called the 5' RACE reads with MiXCR, one entry per CDR3 protein. The table includes some 560,000 distinct CDR3 sequences, 7.5% to 10% detected once. This CDR3 comprises 11 residues. General study findings and limits: Models underestimated out-of-frame TCR alpha sharing in monozygotic twins. For out-of-frame beta sequences, excess twin sharing was weaker.

This clonotype was recorded at least ten times. Its target is not known. One end of the junction is discordant with germline, which a read error may explain. The same sample was also used in a study of yellow fever vaccine responses in identical twins.

Sequencing was done on a sample of PBMCs. The sequence was obtained from a woman under 30 in good health. The genes are TRBV12-3 or TRBV12-4 and TRBJ2-7; no definite D call. CDR3 residues: CASSFLDDKIF. The CDR3, as DNA: TGTGCCAGCAGTTTTCTGGATGACAAGATCTTC.